This TCR beta chain was sequenced for a study of T-cell memory formation after mild COVID-19. CDR1 SSHAT and CDR2 FNYEAQ come from the germline V gene (reference sequence). The CDR3 contains 16 residues. General study findings and limits: Researchers found some responding clones in pre-infection memory, a sign that cross-reactive memory joined. While clones contracting from day 15 to 85 were balanced between CD4 and CD8, later expanders leaned CD4+. Of the contracting clones, CD4+ ones lay mainly in CM and EM, and CD8+ ones in EMRA.

A few counts support this clonotype. The antigen is unknown. A read error may produce the germline difference seen at one junction end. UMIs and sample barcodes were carried by the TCR alpha and TCR beta cDNA libraries that 5'RACE produced using constant-segment primers. TCRdb recomputed calls from the 5' RACE reads with MiXCR, one row per CDR3 protein. The repertoire has 200,000 or so distinct CDR3 sequences, 16% of them found once; the top ten carry around 2%. The chain combines TRBV7-7 with TRBJ2-1; the match to TRBD2 covers 16 bases. Sequencing was performed on PBMCs or a T cell subset sorted from them (not recorded which). The TCR originated in an adult woman who had mild COVID-19 (a few samples of this study predate the infection). Cell type and time point are not known. CDR3 nucleotide sequence: TGTGCTAGCAGCCTTGGGACTAGCGGGAGGGCCGGTGAGCAGTTCTTC. Encoded protein: CASSLGTSGRAGEQFF.